This T cell receptor beta chain was captured by sequencing in a study of T cell changes during pregnancy in multiple sclerosis (dated by TCRdb to the late 2010s). With regard to the full study: The study examined how the T cell repertoire changed over the course of pregnancy in women with multiple sclerosis.

Including cysteine and phenylalanine, the CDR3 has 13 amino acids. Only the CDR3 DNA stays, 39 bases, in frame from base 1. From a lookup of the germline V gene, CDR1 and CDR2 are MNHEY and SVGAGI. The junction carries 10 bases between V and J, which are trimmed by 7 bases and 1 base respectively. About this clone: Its target antigen remains unknown. No much larger clonotype is one base removed from it; base qualities were not supplied.

Library preparation used the immunoSEQ multiplex PCR assay. The immuneACCESS repertoire file appears here via TCRdb, limited to in-frame rearrangements. These files lack a portion of the clones; in checked studies, under half of the deficit traces to unresolved V genes, and the cause of the others is not known. This sample is represented by around 70,000 clones; around 94% of them were singletons. Of the sample, about 0.5% is held by the ten largest clones. Recombination joined TRBV6-5 with TRBJ1-1, with the D gene not confidently named. This TCR came from a female donor with multiple sclerosis, enrolled in a pregnancy study. Sequencing used peripheral blood, obtained in the third trimester of pregnancy. The CDR3 reads as follows: CASTPRGNTEAFF. In nucleotide form, the sequence is TGTGCCAGCACCCCCCGAGGGAACACTGAAGCTTTCTTT.